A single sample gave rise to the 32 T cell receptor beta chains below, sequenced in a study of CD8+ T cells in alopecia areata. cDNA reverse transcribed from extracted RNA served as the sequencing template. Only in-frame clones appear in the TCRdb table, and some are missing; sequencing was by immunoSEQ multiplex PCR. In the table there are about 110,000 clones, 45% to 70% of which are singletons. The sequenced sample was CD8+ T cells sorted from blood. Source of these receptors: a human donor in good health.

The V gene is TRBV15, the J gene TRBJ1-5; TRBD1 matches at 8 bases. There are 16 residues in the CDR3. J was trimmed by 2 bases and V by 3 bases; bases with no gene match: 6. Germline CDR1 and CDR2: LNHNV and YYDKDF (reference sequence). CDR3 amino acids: CATSSRTGRGNQPQHF. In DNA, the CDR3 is TGTGCCACCAGCAGCCGGACAGGGAGGGGCAATCAGCCCCAGCATTTT.

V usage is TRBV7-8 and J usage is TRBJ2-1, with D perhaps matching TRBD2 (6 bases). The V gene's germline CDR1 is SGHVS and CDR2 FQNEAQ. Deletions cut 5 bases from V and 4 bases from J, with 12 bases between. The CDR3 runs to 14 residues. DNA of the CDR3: TGTGCCAGCAGCACAGAGGGACTTTACAATGAGCAGTTCTTC. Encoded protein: CASSTEGLYNEQFF.

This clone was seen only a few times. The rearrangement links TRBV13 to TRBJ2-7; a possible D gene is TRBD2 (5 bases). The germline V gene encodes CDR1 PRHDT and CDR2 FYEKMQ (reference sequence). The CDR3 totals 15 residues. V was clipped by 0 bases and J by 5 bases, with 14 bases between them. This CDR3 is CASSLGELRVHEQYF. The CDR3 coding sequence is TGTGCCAGCAGCTTAGGGGAACTGAGGGTCCACGAGCAGTACTTC.

The CDR3 sequence is CSALLGGDSPLHF. Here the CDR3 DNA reads TGCAGTGCATTATTAGGGGGGGATTCACCCCTCCACTTT. The rearrangement links TRBV29-1 to TRBJ1-6; weak D call: TRBD1 (6 bases). The CDR3 sequence is 13 residues long. Germline CDR1 and CDR2: SQVTM and ANQGSEA.

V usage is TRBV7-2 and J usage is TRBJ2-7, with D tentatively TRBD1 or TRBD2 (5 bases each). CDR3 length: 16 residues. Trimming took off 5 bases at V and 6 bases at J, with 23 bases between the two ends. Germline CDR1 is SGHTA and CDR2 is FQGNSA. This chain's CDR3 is CASSKIRGGGRSEQYF. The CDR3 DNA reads TGTGCCAGCAGCAAAATTAGAGGTGGGGGAAGGAGCGAGCAGTACTTC.

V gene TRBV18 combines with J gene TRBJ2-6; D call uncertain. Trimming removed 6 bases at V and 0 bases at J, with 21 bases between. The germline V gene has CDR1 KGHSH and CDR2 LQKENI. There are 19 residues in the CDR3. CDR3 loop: CASSPWGLRFTSGANVLTF. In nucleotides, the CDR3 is TGTGCCAGCTCCCCCTGGGGTCTGAGGTTCACCTCTGGGGCCAACGTCCTGACTTTC.

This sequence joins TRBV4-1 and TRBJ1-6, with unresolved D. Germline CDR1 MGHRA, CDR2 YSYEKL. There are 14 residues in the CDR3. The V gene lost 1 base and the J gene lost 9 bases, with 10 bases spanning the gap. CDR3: CASSQGALLSPLHF. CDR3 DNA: TGCGCCAGCAGCCAAGGTGCACTTCTTTCACCCCTCCACTTT.

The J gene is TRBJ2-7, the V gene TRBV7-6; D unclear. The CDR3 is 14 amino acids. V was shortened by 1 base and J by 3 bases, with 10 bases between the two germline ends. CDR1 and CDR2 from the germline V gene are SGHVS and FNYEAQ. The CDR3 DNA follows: TGTGCCAGCAGCTTAGGGGCCGAACTCTACGAGCAGTACTTC. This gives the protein CASSLGAELYEQYF.

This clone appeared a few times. CDR3 in amino acids: CASSYAAGWDTQYF. CDR3 DNA: TGTGCCAGCAGTTACGCGGCGGGGTGGGATACGCAGTATTTT. The chain combines TRBV6-5 with TRBJ2-3, with TRBD2 as a possible D gene (6 bases). Trimming stripped 2 bases from V and 6 bases from J, with 12 bases between. The germline V gene has CDR1 MNHEY and CDR2 SVGAGI. CDR3 size: 14 residues.

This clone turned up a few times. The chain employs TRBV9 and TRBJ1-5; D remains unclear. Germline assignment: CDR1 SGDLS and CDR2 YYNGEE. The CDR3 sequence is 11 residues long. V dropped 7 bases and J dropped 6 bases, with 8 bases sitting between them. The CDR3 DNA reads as TGTGCCAGCGGGTCCATTCAGCCCCAGCATTTT. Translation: CASGSIQPQHF.

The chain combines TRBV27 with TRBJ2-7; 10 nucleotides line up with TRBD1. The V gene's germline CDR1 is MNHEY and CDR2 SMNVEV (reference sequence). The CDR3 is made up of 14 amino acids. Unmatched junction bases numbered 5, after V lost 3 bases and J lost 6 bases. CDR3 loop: CASSFSGTGVEQYF. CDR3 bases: TGTGCCAGCAGTTTCTCCGGGACAGGGGTCGAGCAGTACTTC.

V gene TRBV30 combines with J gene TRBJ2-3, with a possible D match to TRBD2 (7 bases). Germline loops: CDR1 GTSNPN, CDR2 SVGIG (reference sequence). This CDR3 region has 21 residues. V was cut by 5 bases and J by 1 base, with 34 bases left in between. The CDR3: CAWAGGPISNPTPHRTDTQYF. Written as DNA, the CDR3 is TGTGCCTGGGCCGGGGGGCCAATCTCCAACCCGACTCCACACCGCACAGATACGCAGTATTTT. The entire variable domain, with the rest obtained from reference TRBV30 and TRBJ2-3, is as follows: SQTIHQWPATLVQPVGSPLSLECTVEGTSNPNLYWYRQAAGRGLQLLFYSVGIGQISSEVPQNLSASRPQDRQFILSSKKLLLSDSGFYLCAWAGGPISNPTPHRTDTQYFGPGTRLTVL.

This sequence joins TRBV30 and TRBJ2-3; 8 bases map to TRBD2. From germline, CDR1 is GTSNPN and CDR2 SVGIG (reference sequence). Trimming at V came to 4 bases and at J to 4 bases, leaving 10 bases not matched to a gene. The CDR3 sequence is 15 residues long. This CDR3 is CAWTFGGAGADTQYF. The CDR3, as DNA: TGTGCCTGGACCTTCGGGGGGGCCGGGGCAGATACGCAGTATTTT.

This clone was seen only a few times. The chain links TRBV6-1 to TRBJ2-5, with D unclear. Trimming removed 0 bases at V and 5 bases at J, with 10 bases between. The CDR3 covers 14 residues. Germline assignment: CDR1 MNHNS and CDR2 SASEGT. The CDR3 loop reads CASSEALMGETQYF. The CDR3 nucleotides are TGTGCCAGCAGTGAAGCGCTGATGGGGGAGACCCAGTACTTC.

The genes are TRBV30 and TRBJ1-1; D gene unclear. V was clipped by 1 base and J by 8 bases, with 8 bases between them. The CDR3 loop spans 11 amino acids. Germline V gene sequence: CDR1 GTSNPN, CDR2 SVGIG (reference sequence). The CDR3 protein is CAWSGGMEAFF. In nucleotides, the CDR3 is TGTGCCTGGAGTGGAGGGATGGAAGCTTTCTTT.

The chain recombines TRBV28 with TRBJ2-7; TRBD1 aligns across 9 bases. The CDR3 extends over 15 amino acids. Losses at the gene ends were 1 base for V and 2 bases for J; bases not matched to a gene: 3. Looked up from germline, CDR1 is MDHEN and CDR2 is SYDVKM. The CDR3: CASSLYRGRAYEQYF. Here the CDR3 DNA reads TGTGCCAGCAGTTTATACAGGGGGCGCGCCTACGAGCAGTACTTC.

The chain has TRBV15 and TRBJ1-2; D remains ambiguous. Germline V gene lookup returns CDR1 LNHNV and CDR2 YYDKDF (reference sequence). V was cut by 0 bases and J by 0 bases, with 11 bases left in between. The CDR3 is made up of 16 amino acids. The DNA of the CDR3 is TGTGCCACCAGCAGAGACAAGGCAGTCGCTAACTATGGCTACACCTTC. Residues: CATSRDKAVANYGYTF.

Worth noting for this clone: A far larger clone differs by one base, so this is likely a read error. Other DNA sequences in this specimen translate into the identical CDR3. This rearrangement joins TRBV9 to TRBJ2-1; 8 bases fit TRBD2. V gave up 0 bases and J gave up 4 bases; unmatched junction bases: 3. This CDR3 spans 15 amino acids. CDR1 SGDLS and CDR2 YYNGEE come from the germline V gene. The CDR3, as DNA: TGTGCCAGCAGCGTAGGGGGCGGGGGGTACAATGAGCAGTTCTTC. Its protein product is CASSVGGGGYNEQFF. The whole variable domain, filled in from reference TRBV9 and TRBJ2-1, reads DSGVTQTPKHLITATGQRVTLRCSPRSGDLSVYWYQQSLDQGLQFLIQYYNGEERAKGNILERFSAQQFPDLHSELNLSSLELGDSALYFCASSVGGGGYNEQFFGPGTRLTVL.

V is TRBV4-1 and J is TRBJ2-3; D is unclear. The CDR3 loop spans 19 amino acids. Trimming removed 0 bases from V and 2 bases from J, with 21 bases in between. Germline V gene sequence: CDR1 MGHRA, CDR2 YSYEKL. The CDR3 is CASSQDSGFSPPPTDTQYF. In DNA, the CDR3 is TGCGCCAGCAGCCAAGATTCCGGTTTTAGCCCTCCTCCCACAGATACGCAGTATTTT.

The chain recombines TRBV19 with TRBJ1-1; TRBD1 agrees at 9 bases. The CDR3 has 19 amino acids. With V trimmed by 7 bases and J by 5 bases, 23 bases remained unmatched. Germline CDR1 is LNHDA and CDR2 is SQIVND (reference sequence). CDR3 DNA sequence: TGTGCCAGTACCACTAACCGTGTCGGACAGGGGCGGGGAGGGACTGAAGCTTTCTTT. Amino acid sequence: CASTTNRVGQGRGGTEAFF.

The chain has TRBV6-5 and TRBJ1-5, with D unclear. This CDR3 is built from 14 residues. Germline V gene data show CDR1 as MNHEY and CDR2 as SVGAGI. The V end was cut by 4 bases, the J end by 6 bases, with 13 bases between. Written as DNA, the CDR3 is TGTGCCAGCAGTTCACTAGGGTTTAGTCAGCCCCAGCATTTT. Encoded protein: CASSSLGFSQPQHF.

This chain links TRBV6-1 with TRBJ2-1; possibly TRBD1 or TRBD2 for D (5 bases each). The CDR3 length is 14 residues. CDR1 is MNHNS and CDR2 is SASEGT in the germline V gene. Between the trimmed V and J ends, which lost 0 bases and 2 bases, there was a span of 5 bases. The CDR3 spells CASSEAGAYNEQFF. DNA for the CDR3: TGTGCCAGCAGTGAAGCGGGGGCCTACAATGAGCAGTTCTTC.

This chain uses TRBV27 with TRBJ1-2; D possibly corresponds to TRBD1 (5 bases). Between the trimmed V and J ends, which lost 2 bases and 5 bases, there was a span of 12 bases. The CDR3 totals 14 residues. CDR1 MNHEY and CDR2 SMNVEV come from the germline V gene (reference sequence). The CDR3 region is CASSLTSGGYGYTF. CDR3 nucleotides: TGTGCCAGCAGTTTAACGTCGGGGGGTTATGGCTACACCTTC.

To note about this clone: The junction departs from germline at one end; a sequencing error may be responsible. CDR3 sequence reads: CASSQDLRARGLNF. The CDR3 DNA reads TGCGCCAGCAGCCAAGATCTACGGGCTAGGGGACTTAATTTT. J is TRBJ2-3 and V is TRBV4-3; the D gene is possibly TRBD2 (6 bases). CDR3 length equals 14 residues. The germline V gene encodes CDR1 LGHNA and CDR2 YSLEER.

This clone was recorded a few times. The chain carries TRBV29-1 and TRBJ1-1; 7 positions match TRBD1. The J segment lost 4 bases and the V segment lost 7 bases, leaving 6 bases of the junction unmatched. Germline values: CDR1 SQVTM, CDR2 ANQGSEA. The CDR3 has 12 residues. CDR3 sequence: CSAQQGPTEAFF. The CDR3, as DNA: TGCAGCGCCCAACAGGGGCCCACTGAAGCTTTCTTT.

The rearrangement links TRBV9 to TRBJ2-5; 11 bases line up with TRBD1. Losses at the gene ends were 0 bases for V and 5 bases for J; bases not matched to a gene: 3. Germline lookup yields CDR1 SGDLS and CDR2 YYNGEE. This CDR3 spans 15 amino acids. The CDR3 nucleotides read TGTGCCAGCAGCGTAGGGACAGGGGGCATCGAGACCCAGTACTTC. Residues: CASSVGTGGIETQYF.

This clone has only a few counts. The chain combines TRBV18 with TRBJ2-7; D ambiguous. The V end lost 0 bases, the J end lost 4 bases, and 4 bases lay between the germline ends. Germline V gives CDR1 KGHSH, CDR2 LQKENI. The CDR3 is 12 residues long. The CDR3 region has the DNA TGTGCCAGCTCACCACCAGGATACGAGCAGTACTTC. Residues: CASSPPGYEQYF. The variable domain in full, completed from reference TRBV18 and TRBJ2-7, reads NAGVMQNPRHLVRRRGQEARLRCSPMKGHSHVYWYRQLPEEGLKFMVYLQKENIIDESGMPKERFSAEFPKEGPSILRIQQVVRGDSAAYFCASSPPGYEQYFGPGTRLTVT.

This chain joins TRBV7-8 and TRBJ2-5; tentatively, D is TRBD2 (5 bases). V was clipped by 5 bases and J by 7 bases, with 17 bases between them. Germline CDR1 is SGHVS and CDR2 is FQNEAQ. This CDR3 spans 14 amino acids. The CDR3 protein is CASSAPPEGGTQYF. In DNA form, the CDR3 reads TGTGCCAGCAGCGCCCCCCCTGAGGGTGGGACCCAGTACTTC.

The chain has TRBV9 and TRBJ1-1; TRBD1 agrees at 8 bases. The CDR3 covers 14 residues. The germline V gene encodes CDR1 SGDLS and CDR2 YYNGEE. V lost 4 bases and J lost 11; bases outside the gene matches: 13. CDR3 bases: TGTGCCAGCAGCCCGTGGACAGGGAATGTTGCGGCTTTCTTT. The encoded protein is CASSPWTGNVAAFF.

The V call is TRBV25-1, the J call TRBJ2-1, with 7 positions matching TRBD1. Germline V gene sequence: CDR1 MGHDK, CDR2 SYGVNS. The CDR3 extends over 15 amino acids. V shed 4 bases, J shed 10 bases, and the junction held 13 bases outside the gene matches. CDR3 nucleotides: TGTGCCAGCAGTGTACTGACAGGGAGCCGACACGAGCAGTTCTTC. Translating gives CASSVLTGSRHEQFF.

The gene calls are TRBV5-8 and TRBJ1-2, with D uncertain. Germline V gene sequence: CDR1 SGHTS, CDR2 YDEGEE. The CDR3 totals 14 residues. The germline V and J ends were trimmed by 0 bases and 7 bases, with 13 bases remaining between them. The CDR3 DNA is TGTGCCAGCAGCTTGGATCAAACTTACCGTGGCTACACCTTC. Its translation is CASSLDQTYRGYTF.

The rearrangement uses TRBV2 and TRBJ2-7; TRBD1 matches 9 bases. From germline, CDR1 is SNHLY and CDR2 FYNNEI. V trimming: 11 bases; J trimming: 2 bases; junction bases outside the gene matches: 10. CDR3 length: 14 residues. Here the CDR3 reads CASRDRVDTYEQYF. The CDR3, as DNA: TGTGCCTCCCGGGACAGGGTCGACACCTACGAGCAGTACTTC.